What follows is one TCR beta chain and its context. Its antigen is unidentified. The table came from immunoSEQ multiplex PCR; TCRdb's copy has only in-frame clones and leaves some out. The sample records 80,000 to 100,000 clones, 87% being singletons. The data are from a study of cytomegalovirus exposure and HLA in healthy donors. Whole-study context: The roughly 120 validation repertoires matched the 500 to 750 first-cohort repertoires in platform, a later analysis reported. General study points: Across donors, most TCRs were seen rarely, yet some public ones were widespread.

The donors were part of the roughly 130-subject validation cohort, which stood apart from the roughly 730-subject first cohort. The sequenced sample was PBMCs. The TCR originated in a woman younger than 45 in good health and CMV-seronegative.

The CDR3 reads CASSVSQGTAISPLHF. The CDR3 nucleotides are TGCGCCAGCAGCGTGTCCCAAGGGACAGCTATTTCACCCCTCCACTTT. V and J are TRBV5-1 and TRBJ1-6; 7 bases agree with TRBD1. The CDR3 covers 16 residues. V gave up 4 bases and J gave up 9 bases; unmatched junction bases: 13. Germline V gene data show CDR1 as SGHRS and CDR2 as YFSETQ.